The clone carrying this T cell receptor beta chain appeared once. Vbeta (60) and Jbeta (13) primers were used in the PCR. Assay used: immunoSEQ multiplex PCR; TCRdb lists only in-frame clones, some missing. The sample contains about 160,000 clones, around four fifths of which appear only once. This record belongs to a study of cytomegalovirus exposure and HLA in healthy donors. J lost 9 bases, V lost 2 bases, and 6 bases had no gene match. The length of the CDR3 is 13 residues. Per germline, CDR1 WSHSY and CDR2 SAAADI. This sequence was found in a man aged 30 to 39 in good health and CMV-seronegative. The sequencing sample was made of PBMCs. The J gene is TRBJ2-7, the V gene TRBV10-2; 8 bases fit TRBD1. CDR3 loop: CASSEPDRGWQYF. The CDR3, as DNA: TGCGCCAGCAGTGAGCCTGACAGGGGCTGGCAGTACTTC.